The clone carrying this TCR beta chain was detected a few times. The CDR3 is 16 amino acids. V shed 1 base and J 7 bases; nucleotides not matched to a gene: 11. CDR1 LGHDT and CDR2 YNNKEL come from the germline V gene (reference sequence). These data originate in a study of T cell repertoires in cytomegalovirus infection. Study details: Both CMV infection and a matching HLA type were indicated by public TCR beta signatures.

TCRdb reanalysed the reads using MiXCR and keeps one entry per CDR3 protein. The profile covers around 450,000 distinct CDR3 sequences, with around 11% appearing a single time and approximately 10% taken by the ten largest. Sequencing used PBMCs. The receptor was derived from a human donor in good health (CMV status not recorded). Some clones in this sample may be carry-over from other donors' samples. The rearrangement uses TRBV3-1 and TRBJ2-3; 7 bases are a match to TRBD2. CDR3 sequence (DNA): TGTGCCAGCAGCCAAGGGGGCGGGGGATCCGGAAATACGCAGTATTTT. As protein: CASSQGGGGSGNTQYF.